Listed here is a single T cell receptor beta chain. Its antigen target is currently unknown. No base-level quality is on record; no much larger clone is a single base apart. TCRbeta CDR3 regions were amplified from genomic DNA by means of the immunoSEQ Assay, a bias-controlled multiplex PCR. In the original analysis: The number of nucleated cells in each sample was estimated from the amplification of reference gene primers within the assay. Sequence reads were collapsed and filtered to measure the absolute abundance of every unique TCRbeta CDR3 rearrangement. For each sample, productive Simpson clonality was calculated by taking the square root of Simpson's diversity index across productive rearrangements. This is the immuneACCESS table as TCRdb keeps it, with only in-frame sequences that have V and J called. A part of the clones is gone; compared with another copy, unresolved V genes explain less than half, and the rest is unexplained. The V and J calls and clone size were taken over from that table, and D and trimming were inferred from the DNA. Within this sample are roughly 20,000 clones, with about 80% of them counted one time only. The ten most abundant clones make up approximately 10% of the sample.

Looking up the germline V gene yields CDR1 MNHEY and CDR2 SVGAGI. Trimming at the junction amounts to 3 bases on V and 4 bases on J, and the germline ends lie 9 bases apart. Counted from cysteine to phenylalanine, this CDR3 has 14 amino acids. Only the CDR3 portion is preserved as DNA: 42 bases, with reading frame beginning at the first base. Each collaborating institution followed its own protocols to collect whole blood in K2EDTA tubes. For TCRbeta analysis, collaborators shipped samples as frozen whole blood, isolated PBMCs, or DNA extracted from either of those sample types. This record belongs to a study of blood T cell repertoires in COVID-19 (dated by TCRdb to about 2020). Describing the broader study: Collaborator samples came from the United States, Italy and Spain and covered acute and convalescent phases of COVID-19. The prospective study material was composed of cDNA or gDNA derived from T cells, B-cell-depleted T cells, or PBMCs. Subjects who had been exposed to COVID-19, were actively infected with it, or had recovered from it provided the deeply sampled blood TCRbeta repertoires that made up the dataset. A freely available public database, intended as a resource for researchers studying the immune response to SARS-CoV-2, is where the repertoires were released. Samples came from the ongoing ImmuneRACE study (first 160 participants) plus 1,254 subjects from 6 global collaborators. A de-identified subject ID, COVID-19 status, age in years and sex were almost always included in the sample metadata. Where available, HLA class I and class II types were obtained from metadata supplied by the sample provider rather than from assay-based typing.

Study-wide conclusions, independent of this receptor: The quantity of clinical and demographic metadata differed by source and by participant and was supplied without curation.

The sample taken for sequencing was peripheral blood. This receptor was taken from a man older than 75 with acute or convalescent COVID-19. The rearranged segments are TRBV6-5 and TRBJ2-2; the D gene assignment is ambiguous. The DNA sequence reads TGTGCCAGCAGTTATCAACACCTCACCGGGGAGCTGTTTTTT. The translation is CASSYQHLTGELFF.